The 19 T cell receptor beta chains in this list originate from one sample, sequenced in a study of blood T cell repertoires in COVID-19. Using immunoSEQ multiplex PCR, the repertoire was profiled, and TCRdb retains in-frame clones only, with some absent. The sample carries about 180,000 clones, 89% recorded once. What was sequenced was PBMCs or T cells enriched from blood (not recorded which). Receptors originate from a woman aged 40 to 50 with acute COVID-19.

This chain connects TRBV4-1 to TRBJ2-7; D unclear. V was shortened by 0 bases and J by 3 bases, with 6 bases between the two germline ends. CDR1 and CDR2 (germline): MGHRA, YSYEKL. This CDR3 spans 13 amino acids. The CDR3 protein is CASSQDMSYEQYF. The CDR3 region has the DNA TGCGCCAGCAGCCAAGATATGAGCTACGAGCAGTACTTC.

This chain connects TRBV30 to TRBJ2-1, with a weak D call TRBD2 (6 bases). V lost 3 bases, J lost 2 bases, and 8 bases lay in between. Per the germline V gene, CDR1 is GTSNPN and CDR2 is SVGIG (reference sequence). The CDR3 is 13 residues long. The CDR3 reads CAWRGGTYNEQFF. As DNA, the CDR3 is TGTGCCTGGAGAGGCGGGACCTACAATGAGCAGTTCTTC.

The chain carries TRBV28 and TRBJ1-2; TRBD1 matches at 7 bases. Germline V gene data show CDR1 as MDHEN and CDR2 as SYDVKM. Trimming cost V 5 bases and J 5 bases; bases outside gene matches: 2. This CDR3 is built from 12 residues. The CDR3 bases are TGTGCCAGCAGTGGGACAGCTTATGGCTACACCTTC. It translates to CASSGTAYGYTF.

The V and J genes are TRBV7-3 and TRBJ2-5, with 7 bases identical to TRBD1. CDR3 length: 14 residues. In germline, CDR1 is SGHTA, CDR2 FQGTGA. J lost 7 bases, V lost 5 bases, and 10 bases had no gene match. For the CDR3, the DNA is TGTGCCAGCAGCACCGGACAGGAAGGGGCGACCCAGTACTTC. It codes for CASSTGQEGATQYF.

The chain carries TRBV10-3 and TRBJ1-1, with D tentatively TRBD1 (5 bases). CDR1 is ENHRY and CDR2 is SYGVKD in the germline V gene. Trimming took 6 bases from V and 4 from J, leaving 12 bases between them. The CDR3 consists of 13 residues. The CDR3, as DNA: TGTGCCATCAGCGGGGGTGTGCGCACTGAAGCTTTCTTT. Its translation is CAISGGVRTEAFF.

In nucleotides, the CDR3 is TGTGCCAGTAGTATTTCGGGAGCCGGGGAGCTGTTTTTT. Translated: CASSISGAGELFF. The chain employs TRBV19 and TRBJ2-2; D is perhaps TRBD2 (6 bases). The CDR3 sequence is 13 residues long. CDR1 and CDR2 from the germline V gene are LNHDA and SQIVND (reference sequence). V was shortened by 3 bases and J by 6 bases, with 8 bases between the two germline ends.

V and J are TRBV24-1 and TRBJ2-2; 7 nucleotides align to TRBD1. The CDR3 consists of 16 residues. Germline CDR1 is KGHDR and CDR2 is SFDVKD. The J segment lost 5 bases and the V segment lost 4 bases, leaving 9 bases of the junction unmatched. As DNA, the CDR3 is TGTGCCACCAGTGACCCGAGACAGGGCTCGACCGGGGAGCTGTTTTTT. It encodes CATSDPRQGSTGELFF.

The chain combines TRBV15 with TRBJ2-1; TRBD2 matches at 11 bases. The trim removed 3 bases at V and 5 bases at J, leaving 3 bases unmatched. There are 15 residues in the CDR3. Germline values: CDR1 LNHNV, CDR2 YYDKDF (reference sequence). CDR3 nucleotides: TGTGCCACCAGCAGGTCTAGCGGGGGGAACAATGAGCAGTTCTTC. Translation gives CATSRSSGGNNEQFF.

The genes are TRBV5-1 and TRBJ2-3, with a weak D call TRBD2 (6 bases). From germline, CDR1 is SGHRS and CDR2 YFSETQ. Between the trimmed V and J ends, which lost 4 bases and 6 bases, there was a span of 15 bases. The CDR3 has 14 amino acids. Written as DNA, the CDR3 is TGCGCCAGCAGCACCGGACGGGGGAGGGATACGCAGTATTTT. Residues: CASSTGRGRDTQYF.

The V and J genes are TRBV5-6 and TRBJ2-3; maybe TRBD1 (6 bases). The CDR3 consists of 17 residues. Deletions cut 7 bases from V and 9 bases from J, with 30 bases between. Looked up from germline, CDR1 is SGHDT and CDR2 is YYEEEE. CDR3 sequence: CASLHLDRLMGWGTQYF. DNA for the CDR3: TGTGCCAGCCTACACCTTGACAGGCTCATGGGCTGGGGGACGCAGTATTTT.

In DNA form, the CDR3 reads TGCGCCAGCAGCCAATATGTTGGAGGGGAGACCCAGTACTTC. This encodes CASSQYVGGETQYF. The chain is built from TRBV4-3 and TRBJ2-5, with a possible D match to TRBD2 (6 bases). The CDR3 is 14 residues long. Germline values: CDR1 LGHNA, CDR2 YSLEER. Trimming took 2 bases from V and 5 from J, leaving 12 bases between them.

CDR3 residues: CASSIVAKSPGQGNEKLFF. The CDR3 coding sequence is TGTGCCAGTAGTATAGTGGCGAAAAGCCCGGGACAGGGGAATGAAAAACTGTTTTTT. This sequence joins TRBV19 and TRBJ1-4; 10 bases match TRBD1. V gave up 1 base and J gave up 5 bases; unmatched junction bases: 13. CDR1 is LNHDA, CDR2 SQIVND, per germline (reference sequence). This CDR3 has 19 residues.

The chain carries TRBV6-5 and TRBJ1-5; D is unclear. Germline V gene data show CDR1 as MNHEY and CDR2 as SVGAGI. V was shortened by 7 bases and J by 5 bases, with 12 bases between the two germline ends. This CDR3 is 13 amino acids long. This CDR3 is CASTPGRHQPQHF. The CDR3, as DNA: TGTGCCAGCACCCCGGGGAGGCATCAGCCCCAGCATTTT.

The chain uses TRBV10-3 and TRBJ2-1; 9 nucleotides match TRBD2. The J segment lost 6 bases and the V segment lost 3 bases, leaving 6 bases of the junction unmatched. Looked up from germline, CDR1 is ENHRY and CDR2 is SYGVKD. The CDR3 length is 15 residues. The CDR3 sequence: CAISDRGGRGNEQFF. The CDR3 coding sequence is TGTGCCATCAGTGATAGGGGCGGGAGGGGCAATGAGCAGTTCTTC.

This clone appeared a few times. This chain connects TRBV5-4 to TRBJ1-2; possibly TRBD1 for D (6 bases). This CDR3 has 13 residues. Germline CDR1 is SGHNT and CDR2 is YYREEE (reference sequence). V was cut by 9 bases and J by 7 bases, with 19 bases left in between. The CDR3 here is CATYRKGEGGYTF. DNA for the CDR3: TGTGCCACCTACAGGAAGGGGGAGGGTGGCTACACCTTC.

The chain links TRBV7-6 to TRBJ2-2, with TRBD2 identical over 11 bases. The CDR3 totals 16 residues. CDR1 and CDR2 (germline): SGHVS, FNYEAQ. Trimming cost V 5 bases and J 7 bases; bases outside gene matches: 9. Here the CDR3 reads CASSRTSGRGGGELFF. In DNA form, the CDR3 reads TGTGCCAGCAGCCGGACTAGCGGGCGGGGAGGCGGGGAGCTGTTTTTT.

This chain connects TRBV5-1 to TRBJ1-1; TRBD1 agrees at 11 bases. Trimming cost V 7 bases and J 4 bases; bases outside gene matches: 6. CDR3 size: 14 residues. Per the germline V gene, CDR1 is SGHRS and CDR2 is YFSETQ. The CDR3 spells CASSGQGAFTEAFF. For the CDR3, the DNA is TGCGCCAGCTCCGGACAGGGGGCTTTCACTGAAGCTTTCTTT.

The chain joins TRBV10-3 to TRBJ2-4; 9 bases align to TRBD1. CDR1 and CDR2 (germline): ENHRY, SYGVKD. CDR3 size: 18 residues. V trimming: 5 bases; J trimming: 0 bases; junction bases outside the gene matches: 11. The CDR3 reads CAISPGTGRGEAKNIQYF. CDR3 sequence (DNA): TGTGCCATCAGTCCCGGGACAGGGAGGGGCGAAGCCAAAAACATTCAGTACTTC.

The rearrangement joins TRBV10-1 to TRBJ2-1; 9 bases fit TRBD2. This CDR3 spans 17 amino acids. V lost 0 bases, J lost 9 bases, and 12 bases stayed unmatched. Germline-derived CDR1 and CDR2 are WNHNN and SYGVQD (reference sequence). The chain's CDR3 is CASSESAVAGARGEQFF. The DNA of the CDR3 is TGCGCCAGCAGTGAGTCGGCGGTAGCGGGGGCCCGCGGTGAGCAGTTCTTC.